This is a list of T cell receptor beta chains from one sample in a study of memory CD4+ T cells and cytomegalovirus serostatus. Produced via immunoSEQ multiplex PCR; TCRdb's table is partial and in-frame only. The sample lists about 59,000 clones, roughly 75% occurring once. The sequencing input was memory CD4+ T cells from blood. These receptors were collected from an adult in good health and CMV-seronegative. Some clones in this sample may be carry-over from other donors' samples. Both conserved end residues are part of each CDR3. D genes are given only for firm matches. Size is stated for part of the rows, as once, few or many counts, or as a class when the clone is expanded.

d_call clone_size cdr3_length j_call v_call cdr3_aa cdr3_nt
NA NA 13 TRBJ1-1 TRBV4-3 CASSQHTDTEAFF TGCGCCAGCAGCCAACACACGGACACTGAAGCTTTCTTT
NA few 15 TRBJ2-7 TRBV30 CAWMHRGRGAHEQYF TGTGCCTGGATGCATAGAGGCAGGGGGGCCCACGAGCAGTACTTC
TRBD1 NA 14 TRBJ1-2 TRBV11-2 CASSTGTGYYGYTF TGTGCCAGCAGCACCGGGACAGGGTACTATGGCTACACCTTC
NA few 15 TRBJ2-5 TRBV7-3 CASSFLGHQRETQYF TGTGCCAGCAGCTTCCTGGGACATCAACGGGAGACCCAGTACTTC
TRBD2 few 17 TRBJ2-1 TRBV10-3 CAIRDDAGGRLYNEQFF TGTGCCATCAGGGACGATGCGGGAGGCCGCCTTTACAATGAGCAGTTCTTC
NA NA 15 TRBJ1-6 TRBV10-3 CAISTSGRAAEPLHF TGTGCCATCAGTACTTCAGGGCGCGCGGCGGAACCCCTCCACTTT
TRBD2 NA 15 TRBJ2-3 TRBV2 CASRDSGGGTDTQYF TGTGCCAGCAGAGATAGCGGGGGGGGAACAGATACGCAGTATTTT
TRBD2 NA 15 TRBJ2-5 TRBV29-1 CSVGRGRGKGETQYF TGCAGCGTTGGCCGCGGGAGGGGAAAGGGAGAGACCCAGTACTTC
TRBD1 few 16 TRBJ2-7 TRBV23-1 CASRRTGPLDSYEQYF TGCGCCAGCAGGCGGACAGGGCCTCTGGATTCCTACGAGCAGTACTTC
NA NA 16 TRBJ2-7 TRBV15 CATSRDLGGGSYEQYF TGTGCCACCAGCAGAGATCTAGGGGGGGGATCCTACGAGCAGTACTTC
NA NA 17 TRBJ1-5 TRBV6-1 CASSERKGMVGNQPQHF TGTGCCAGCAGTGAAAGGAAAGGGATGGTAGGCAATCAGCCCCAGCATTTT
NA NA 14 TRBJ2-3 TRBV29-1 CSVARQVTTDTQYF TGCAGCGTCGCAAGACAGGTAACCACAGATACGCAGTATTTT
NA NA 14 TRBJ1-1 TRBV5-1 CASSPAAAIYEAFF TGCGCCAGCAGCCCCGCGGCAGCGATCTATGAAGCTTTCTTT
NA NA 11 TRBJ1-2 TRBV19 CASSISGPLTF TGTGCCAGTAGTATATCCGGGCCCCTCACCTTC
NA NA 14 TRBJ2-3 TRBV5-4 CASSFERSTDTQYF TGTGCCAGCAGCTTCGAGAGGAGCACAGATACGCAGTATTTT
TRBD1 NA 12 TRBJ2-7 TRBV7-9 CASSSTGDEQYF TGTGCCAGCAGCTCCACAGGGGACGAGCAGTACTTC
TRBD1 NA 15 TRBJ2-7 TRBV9 CASSVVGTGVYEQYF TGTGCCAGCAGCGTAGTAGGGACAGGGGTCTACGAGCAGTACTTC
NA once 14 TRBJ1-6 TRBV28 CASSLRRPGSPLHF TGTGCCAGCAGCCTCAGGCGCCCTGGGTCTCCCCTCCACTTT
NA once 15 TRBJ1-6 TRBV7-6 CASSLRRSLNSPLHF TGTGCCAGCAGCTTAAGGCGCAGCCTAAATTCACCCCTCCACTTT
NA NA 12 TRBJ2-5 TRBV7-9 CASSPSGETQYF TGTGCCAGCAGCCCCTCGGGAGAGACCCAGTACTTC
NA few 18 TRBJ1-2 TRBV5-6 CASNYRGEFTYNNYGYTF TGTGCCAGCAACTACCGGGGGGAATTCACTTACAATAACTATGGCTACACCTTC
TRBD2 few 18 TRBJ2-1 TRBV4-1 CASSQEWTSGNSYNEQFF TGCGCCAGCAGCCAAGAGTGGACTAGCGGGAACTCCTACAATGAGCAGTTCTTC
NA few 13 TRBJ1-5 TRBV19 CASSISSGAGGHF TGTGCCAGTAGTATTTCATCAGGGGCCGGGGGGCATTTT
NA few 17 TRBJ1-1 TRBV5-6 CASSLGGWGRMNTEAFF TGTGCCAGCAGCTTGGGGGGTTGGGGTCGCATGAACACTGAAGCTTTCTTT
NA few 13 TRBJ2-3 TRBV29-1 CSTGRGRTDTQYF TGCAGCACCGGGCGGGGGCGCACAGATACGCAGTATTTT
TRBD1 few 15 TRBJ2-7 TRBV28 CASSYETGGLYEQYF TGTGCCAGCAGCTACGAGACAGGGGGCCTCTACGAGCAGTACTTC
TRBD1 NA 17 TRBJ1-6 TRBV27 CASSPRQGVDRNSPLHF TGTGCCAGCAGTCCCCGACAGGGGGTGGATCGTAATTCACCCCTCCACTTT
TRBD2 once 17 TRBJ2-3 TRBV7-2 CASSSGLAGGPLDTQYF TGTGCCAGCAGCTCGGGACTAGCGGGGGGGCCGTTGGATACGCAGTATTTT
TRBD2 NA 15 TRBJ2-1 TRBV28 CASSLWTSGYNEQFF TGTGCCAGCAGCTTGTGGACTAGCGGGTACAATGAGCAGTTCTTC
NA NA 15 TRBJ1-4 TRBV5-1 CASSPDLGPDEKLFF TGCGCCAGCAGCCCTGACTTGGGGCCGGATGAAAAACTGTTTTTT
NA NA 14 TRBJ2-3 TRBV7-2 CASSLRYDADTQYF TGTGCCAGCAGCCTCCGCTACGACGCAGATACGCAGTATTTT
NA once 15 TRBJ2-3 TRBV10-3 CAISESTGFTDTQYF TGTGCCATCAGTGAGTCTACCGGGTTCACAGATACGCAGTATTTT
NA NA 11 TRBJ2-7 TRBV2 CASSYSYEQYF TGTGCCAGCAGTTACAGCTACGAGCAGTACTTC
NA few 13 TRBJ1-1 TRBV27 CASRGGDNTEAFF TGTGCCAGCAGAGGGGGTGATAACACTGAAGCTTTCTTT
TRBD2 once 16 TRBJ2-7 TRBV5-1 CASSLAVGTSWYEQYF TGCGCCAGCAGCTTGGCGGTCGGGACTAGCTGGTACGAGCAGTACTTC
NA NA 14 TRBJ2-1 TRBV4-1 CASSQETSYNEQFF TGCGCCAGCAGCCAAGAAACTAGCTACAATGAGCAGTTCTTC
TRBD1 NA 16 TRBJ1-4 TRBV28 CASSRHTGATNEKLFF TGTGCCAGCAGCCGACATACAGGGGCAACTAATGAAAAACTGTTTTTT
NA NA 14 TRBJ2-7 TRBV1 CTSSQEVGGYEQYF TGCACCAGCAGCCAAGAGGTGGGGGGCTACGAGCAGTACTTC
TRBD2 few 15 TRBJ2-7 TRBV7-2 CASSPWASGIYEQYF TGTGCCAGCAGCCCCTGGGCTAGCGGGATCTACGAGCAGTACTTC
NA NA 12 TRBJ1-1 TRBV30 CAWSQGGPEAFF TGTGCCTGGAGTCAAGGAGGTCCTGAAGCTTTCTTT
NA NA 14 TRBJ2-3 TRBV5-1 CASSASTGTDTQYF TGCGCCAGCAGCGCTAGCACCGGCACAGATACGCAGTATTTT
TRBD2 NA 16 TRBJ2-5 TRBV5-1 CASSGRLAGGRETQYF TGCGCCAGCAGCGGACGACTAGCGGGGGGGCGGGAGACCCAGTACTTC
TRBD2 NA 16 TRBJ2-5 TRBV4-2 CASSQDAAGAGETQYF TGTGCCAGCAGCCAAGATGCTGCGGGAGCGGGAGAGACCCAGTACTTC
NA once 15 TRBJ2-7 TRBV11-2 CASSYRVLTDYEQYF TGTGCCAGCAGCTACCGGGTCTTGACCGACTACGAGCAGTACTTC
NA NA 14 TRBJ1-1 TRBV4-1 CASRGGLRGTEAFF TGCGCCAGCAGGGGGGGGCTCCGGGGCACTGAAGCTTTCTTT
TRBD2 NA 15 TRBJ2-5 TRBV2 CASSEGGLAGETQYF TGTGCCAGCAGTGAAGGAGGACTAGCGGGGGAGACCCAGTACTTC
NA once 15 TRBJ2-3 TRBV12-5 CASGFRGLTTDTQYF TGTGCTAGTGGTTTCCGGGGACTTACCACAGATACGCAGTATTTT
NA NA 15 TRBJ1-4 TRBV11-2 CASSFGWTDNEKLFF TGTGCCAGCAGCTTTGGTTGGACAGACAATGAAAAACTGTTTTTT
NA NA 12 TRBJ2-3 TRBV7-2 CASSFAADTQYF TGTGCCAGCAGCTTCGCGGCAGATACGCAGTATTTT
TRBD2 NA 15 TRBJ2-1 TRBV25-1 CASSEYERGISEQFF TGTGCCAGCAGTGAATATGAGCGGGGTATTAGTGAGCAGTTCTTC
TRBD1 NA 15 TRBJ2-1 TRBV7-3 CASSQTTGSYNEQFF TGTGCCAGCAGCCAAACGACAGGGAGTTACAATGAGCAGTTCTTC
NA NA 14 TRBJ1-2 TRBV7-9 CASSYTVKVHGYTF TGTGCCAGCAGCTACACGGTTAAGGTCCATGGCTACACCTTC
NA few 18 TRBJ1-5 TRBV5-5 CASHPTGTGGYSNQPQHF TGTGCCAGCCACCCCACCGGGACTGGGGGATATAGCAATCAGCCCCAGCATTTT
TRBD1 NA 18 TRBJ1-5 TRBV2 CASRRGGQGFVGNQPQHF TGTGCCAGCAGGAGAGGGGGACAGGGGTTTGTAGGCAATCAGCCCCAGCATTTT